The clone carrying this T cell receptor (beta chain) was recorded a few times. Its cognate antigen is unknown. This specimen comes from a study of T cells in Graves' hyperthyroidism and ophthalmopathy. Disease duration was under 3 months in the ophthalmopathy patients, who also had a Clinical Activity Score of at least 3 and a NOSPECS grade of at least 4. Uncontrolled infection, other autoimmune disease, pregnancy or lactation disqualified patients from enrolment. Fresh peripheral blood, 8 to 10 ml, was the source of the PBMCs. Amplification yielded TCR beta CDR3 regions, with RNA transcripts as the source. HTBI primers were the set used in a first-round RT-PCR of the TCR CDR3. In TCRdb, the multiplex PCR reads were re-called with MiXCR into one record per CDR3 protein. The sample has hundreds of thousands of distinct CDR3 sequences; roughly 20% are singletons. The trim removed 3 bases at V and 2 bases at J, leaving 13 bases unmatched. CDR1 is SGHKS, CDR2 YYEKEE, per germline (reference sequence). This CDR3 spans 17 amino acids.

Study-wide findings and caveats: Most expanded thyroid clonotypes above 0.001 also appeared in blood.

J is TRBJ2-5 and V is TRBV5-5; 7 bases align to TRBD2. This clonotype was obtained from a man aged 25-40 years with Graves' ophthalmopathy. Material for sequencing was blood. The CDR3 loop reads CASSSVLTTSDQETQYF. The CDR3 nucleotides are TGTGCCAGCAGCTCCGTCCTGACTACTAGCGATCAAGAGACCCAGTACTTC.